Each of the 8 T cell receptor beta chains below was sequenced from the same sample in a study of T-cell reconstitution after alpha-beta-depleted transplantation in children. Unique molecular identifiers tagged the TCRbeta library. TCRdb redid the calling of the PCR reads with MiXCR, one entry per CDR3 protein. Counted here are 420,000 or so distinct CDR3 sequences, under 13% occurring once; the ten biggest clones make up 4.5% to 6%. Here the sequenced sample was PBMCs from the stem cell graft donor, taken from the stem cell graft. Receptor source: a human donor who donated a stem cell graft to a child with acute myeloid leukemia.

The V call is TRBV9, the J call TRBJ2-7; 7 nucleotides align to TRBD1. CDR3 length: 14 residues. The V and J ends lost 3 bases and 6 bases, in that order; junction bases with no gene match: 9. The germline CDR1 and CDR2 sequences are SGDLS and YYNGEE. CDR3 nucleotide sequence: TGTGCCAGCAGCGCCAAGACAGGGTTCGCCGAGCAGTACTTC. Translated: CASSAKTGFAEQYF.

This clonotype was seen at least ten times. V is TRBV10-3 and J is TRBJ2-5; D ambiguous. This CDR3 region has 11 residues. V lost 6 bases to trimming and J lost 1 base, with 3 bases between them. Germline CDR1 reads ENHRY; CDR2 reads SYGVKD. The CDR3 nucleotides are TGTGCCATCAGCTCCCAAGAGACCCAGTACTTC. Translating gives CAISSQETQYF.

This clonotype was seen at least ten times. This rearrangement joins TRBV14 to TRBJ1-1; no clear D gene. CDR1 and CDR2 from the germline V gene are SGHDN and FVKESK. V lost 0 bases and J lost 4, with 6 bases in between. The CDR3 extends over 13 amino acids. CDR3 residues: CASSQDLTTEAFF. DNA for the CDR3: TGTGCCAGCAGCCAAGATCTCACCACTGAAGCTTTCTTT.

This clonotype has just a few counts. V and J are TRBV9 and TRBJ2-5, with D perhaps TRBD2 (6 bases). The length of the CDR3 is 15 residues. Looked up from germline, CDR1 is SGDLS and CDR2 is YYNGEE. Between the trimmed V and J ends, which lost 3 bases and 0 bases, there was a span of 12 bases. The CDR3 sequence is CASSEVGEDQETQYF. CDR3 nucleotides: TGTGCCAGCAGCGAGGTGGGGGAGGACCAAGAGACCCAGTACTTC. Complete variable domain (other parts from reference TRBV9 and TRBJ2-5): DSGVTQTPKHLITATGQRVTLRCSPRSGDLSVYWYQQSLDQGLQFLIQYYNGEERAKGNILERFSAQQFPDLHSELNLSSLELGDSALYFCASSEVGEDQETQYFGPGTRLLVL.

The V gene is TRBV20-1, the J gene TRBJ2-1; 10 bases map to TRBD1. There are 14 residues in the CDR3. The germline CDR1 and CDR2 sequences are DFQATT and SNEGSKA (reference sequence). V shed 0 bases, J shed 4 bases, and the junction held 0 bases outside the gene matches. DNA of the CDR3: TGCAGTGCTAGAGAGGGACAGGGGTACAATGAGCAGTTCTTC. Translated, it gives CSAREGQGYNEQFF.

This sequence joins TRBV7-2 and TRBJ2-3; D is unresolved. V lost 0 bases and J 4 bases, leaving 11 bases between the germline ends. Germline-derived CDR1 and CDR2 are SGHTA and FQGNSA. CDR3 size: 15 residues. CDR3 DNA: TGTGCCAGCAGCTTAGCCCCTCTTAAGTCAGATACGCAGTATTTT. Protein: CASSLAPLKSDTQYF.

This clonotype showed up just a few times. The V call is TRBV29-1, the J call TRBJ2-3; D is ambiguous. The V gene lost 3 bases and the J gene lost 3 bases, with 7 bases spanning the gap. The CDR3 is 12 residues long. From germline, CDR1 is SQVTM and CDR2 ANQGSEA. This CDR3 reads CSVDEGTDTQYF. In DNA form, the CDR3 reads TGCAGCGTTGATGAAGGGACAGATACGCAGTATTTT.

This chain uses TRBV7-3 with TRBJ2-4; 8 positions match TRBD1. This CDR3 is built from 13 residues. Germline V lookup: CDR1 SGHTA, CDR2 FQGTGA. Germline trimming cut 2 bases from V and 8 bases from J; bases unmatched to any gene: 2. CDR3 DNA sequence: TGTGCCAGCAGCTTATACAGGGGGGACATTCAGTACTTC. Residues: CASSLYRGDIQYF.